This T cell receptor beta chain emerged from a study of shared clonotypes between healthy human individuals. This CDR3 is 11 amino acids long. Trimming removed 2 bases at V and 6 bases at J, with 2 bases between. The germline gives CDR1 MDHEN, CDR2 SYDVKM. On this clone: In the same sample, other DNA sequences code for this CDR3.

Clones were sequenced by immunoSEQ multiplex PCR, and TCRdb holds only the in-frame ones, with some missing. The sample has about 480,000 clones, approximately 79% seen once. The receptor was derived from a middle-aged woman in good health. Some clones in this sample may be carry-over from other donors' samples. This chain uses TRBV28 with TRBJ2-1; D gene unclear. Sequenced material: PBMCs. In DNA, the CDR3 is TGTGCCAGCAGTTTAGGCAATGAGCAGTTCTTC. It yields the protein CASSLGNEQFF.